This T cell receptor beta chain was documented in a study of control samples from healthy donors and cancer patients. This table comes from immunoSEQ multiplex PCR, and its TCRdb copy is limited to in-frame clones, with some not included. The sample has about 94,000 clones, less than 95% seen once. Sequenced: blood. This receptor was identified in a woman between 18 and 30 years old in good health.

The CDR3 loop reads CSVRGLRGSYEQYF. In DNA, the CDR3 is TGCAGCGTTCGGGGCCTGAGGGGGAGCTACGAGCAGTACTTC. The genes are TRBV29-1 and TRBJ2-7, with D maybe TRBD1 (6 bases). The germline CDR1 and CDR2 sequences are SQVTM and ANQGSEA. The CDR3 covers 14 residues. Trimming took 5 bases from V and 3 from J, leaving 17 bases between them.